Ten or more counts support the clone carrying this TCR beta chain. No antigen is known for it. This record belongs to a study of T cell repertoires in cytomegalovirus infection. The overall study: CMV epitopes used comprised recently identified HLA-C-restricted ones and well-studied HLA-B-restricted ones. Signatures in public TCR beta sequences pointed to both CMV infection and matching HLA type.

Study-wide results and caveats: Clonotype analysis showed dominance of the ex vivo response by HLA-C-restricted CMV-specific TCR beta clonotypes.

One entry per CDR3 protein, called by TCRdb with MiXCR from the reads. This sample carries hundreds of thousands of distinct CDR3 sequences, roughly 36% of them seen once, and the ten largest clones take roughly 18%. The CDR3 loop spans 13 amino acids. The ends were cut back, 1 base at V and 14 bases at J, with 12 bases in the middle. CDR1 is SGHTA, CDR2 FQGNSA, per germline. The source material was cultured PBMCs, sampled from culture after CMV antigen stimulation. This chain uses TRBV7-2 with TRBJ1-6; no definite D call. The receptor's source is a human donor in good health (CMV status not recorded). Some clones in this sample may be carry-over from other donors' samples. CDR3 region: CASSLGAARTLHF. CDR3 nucleotide sequence: TGTGCCAGCAGCTTAGGAGCGGCAAGGACCCTCCACTTT.